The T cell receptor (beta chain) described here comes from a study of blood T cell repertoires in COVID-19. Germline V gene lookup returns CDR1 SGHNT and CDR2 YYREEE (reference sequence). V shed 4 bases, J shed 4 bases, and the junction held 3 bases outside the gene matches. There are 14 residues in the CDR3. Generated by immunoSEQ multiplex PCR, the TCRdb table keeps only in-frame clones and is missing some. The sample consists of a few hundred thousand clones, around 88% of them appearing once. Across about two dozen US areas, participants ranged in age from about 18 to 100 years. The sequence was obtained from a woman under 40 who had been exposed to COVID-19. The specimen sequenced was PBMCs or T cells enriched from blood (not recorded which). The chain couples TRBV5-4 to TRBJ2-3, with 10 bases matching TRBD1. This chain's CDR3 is CASSPGQGPDTQYF. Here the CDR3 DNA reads TGTGCCAGCAGCCCGGGACAGGGGCCAGATACGCAGTATTTT.